The T cell receptor beta chain under discussion was sequenced for a study of beta chain features in type 1 diabetes. Study results and limitations: Type 1 diabetes patients had moderately but significantly shorter TCRB CDR3s in all four CD4+ subsets. Cells with high TCR expression could be over-represented when cDNA is sequenced.

Germline V lookup: CDR1 MNHEY, CDR2 SVGAGI. CDR3 length: 15 residues. V lost 10 bases and J lost 6; bases outside the gene matches: 16. This clone was found once. Its antigen is unknown. The investigators reverse transcribed all of the isolated RNA, so they sequenced expressed TCRB transcripts. The method was immunoSEQ multiplex PCR; TCRdb's version includes in-frame clones alone and lacks a portion of them. There are roughly 300,000 clones in the sample; roughly 8.8% occur only once, and about 1% lies in the top ten. The V and J genes are TRBV6-5 and TRBJ2-3; 7 bases match TRBD1. Sequences were obtained from central memory CD4+ T cells from blood. This receptor was taken from a man aged 30 to 45 with type 1 diabetes. CDR3 residues: CATQGADRSSDTQYF. DNA of the CDR3: TGTGCCACCCAGGGTGCGGACAGGTCCTCGGATACGCAGTATTTT.